This passage covers 32 T cell receptor beta chains from one sample sequenced in a study of T cell responses to AZD1222 COVID-19 vaccine. TCRdb's table, derived via immunoSEQ multiplex PCR, lists solely in-frame clones and lacks some. Of roughly 150,000 clones detected, roughly 90% appear once; the ten largest clones hold more than 1.2%. This sample comprised peripheral blood, obtained on day 0 of AZD1222 vaccination. These receptors were taken from an adult in good health.

This clone turned up a few times. The chain links TRBV18 to TRBJ1-5, with 7 bases identical to TRBD1. The V gene end was trimmed by 4 bases and the J gene end by 5 bases; junction bases not matched to a gene: 5. The CDR3 has 14 residues. Germline assignment: CDR1 KGHSH and CDR2 LQKENI. DNA for the CDR3: TGTGCCAGCTCACGGGACAGTCCTTATCAGCCCCAGCATTTT. This encodes CASSRDSPYQPQHF.

CDR3 nucleotides: TGTGCCAGCAGTTTCCTCGGACTAGCGGGAGGTCTGAGCTCCTACAATGAGCAGTTCTTC. It is translated as CASSFLGLAGGLSSYNEQFF. This sequence joins TRBV28 and TRBJ2-1; 14 bases match TRBD2. Germline V CDR1 and CDR2: MDHEN, SYDVKM. This CDR3 spans 20 amino acids. V lost 3 bases, J lost 0 bases, and 10 bases stayed unmatched.

The chain has TRBV7-9 and TRBJ1-1, with 8 bases that match TRBD1. Germline-derived CDR1 and CDR2 are SEHNR and FQNEAQ (reference sequence). The junction had 3 bases not matched to a gene; V was cut back by 7 bases and J by 5 bases. The CDR3 has 12 amino acids. In DNA, the CDR3 is TGTGCCAGCACCACAGGGGGGACTGAAGCTTTCTTT. It translates to CASTTGGTEAFF. Full variable domain (rest looked up from reference TRBV7-9 and TRBJ1-1): DTGVSQNPRHKITKRGQNVTFRCDPISEHNRLYWYRQTLGQGPEFLTYFQNEAQLEKSRLLSDRFSAERPKGSFSTLEIQRTEQGDSAMYLCASTTGGTEAFFGQGTRLTVV.

There are a few counts of this clone. V gene TRBV27 combines with J gene TRBJ1-5; D perhaps matches TRBD1 (5 bases). CDR1 and CDR2 (germline): MNHEY, SMNVEV (reference sequence). V lost 5 bases and J lost 3, with 11 bases in between. The CDR3 contains 14 residues. This CDR3 is CASSKTAANQPQHF. The CDR3 DNA follows: TGTGCCAGCAGTAAGACAGCGGCCAATCAGCCCCAGCATTTT.

This clone showed up just once. The chain combines TRBV9 with TRBJ2-7; 8 nucleotides match TRBD2. V lost 4 bases and J lost 3; bases outside the gene matches: 9. This CDR3 is built from 15 residues. The germline V gene has CDR1 SGDLS and CDR2 YYNGEE. CDR3 DNA: TGTGCCAGCAGCCCGGGCGGGACTAGGATCTACGAGCAGTACTTC. This encodes CASSPGGTRIYEQYF.

The rearrangement uses TRBV5-1 and TRBJ1-2; D not certain. Germline V gene sequence: CDR1 SGHRS, CDR2 YFSETQ. The CDR3 is 14 residues long. Trimming shortened V by 5 bases and J by 4 bases, and 15 bases separated the two germline ends. The CDR3 DNA follows: TGCGCCAGCAGGCCTCATACAGAGAGCTATGGCTACACCTTC. Protein sequence: CASRPHTESYGYTF.

With respect to this clone: The same CDR3 arises from other DNA sequences in this sample as well. In nucleotides, the CDR3 is TGTGCCAGCAGTAGGACGGAGAACACTGAAGCTTTCTTT. Encoded protein: CASSRTENTEAFF. The chain couples TRBV6-5 to TRBJ1-1; D unresolved. The CDR3 has 13 residues. Per the germline V gene, CDR1 is MNHEY and CDR2 is SVGAGI. Trimming removed 5 bases from V and 1 base from J, with 8 bases in between.

This chain links TRBV7-2 with TRBJ2-2, with 7 bases fitting TRBD2. The germline V gene has CDR1 SGHTA and CDR2 FQGNSA. Trimming at V came to 5 bases and at J to 2 bases, leaving 5 bases not matched to a gene. CDR3 size: 15 residues. The CDR3 DNA is TGTGCCAGCAGCCCCCGGACTAGTAACACCGGGGAGCTGTTTTTT. This translates into CASSPRTSNTGELFF.

The chain employs TRBV30 and TRBJ2-3; 11 bases align to TRBD2. The CDR3 consists of 15 residues. With 2 bases clipped from V and 2 bases from J, the junction kept 3 bases outside the gene matches. Germline V gene lookup returns CDR1 GTSNPN and CDR2 SVGIG (reference sequence). The CDR3 nucleotides read TGTGCCTGGAGTCGACTAGCGGGGCCCACAGATACGCAGTATTTT. It encodes CAWSRLAGPTDTQYF. The full variable domain, completed using reference TRBV30 and TRBJ2-3, is SQTIHQWPATLVQPVGSPLSLECTVEGTSNPNLYWYRQAAGRGLQLLFYSVGIGQISSEVPQNLSASRPQDRQFILSSKKLLLSDSGFYLCAWSRLAGPTDTQYFGPGTRLTVL.

This clone was seen only once. The rearrangement joins TRBV5-1 to TRBJ1-6; TRBD1 is a possible D gene (6 bases). Trimming removed 0 bases at V and 8 bases at J, with 12 bases between. The CDR3 is made up of 15 amino acids. Germline V gene data show CDR1 as SGHRS and CDR2 as YFSETQ. CDR3 bases: TGCGCCAGCAGCTTGGAGGGGGGAAATCATTCACCCCTCCACTTT. Its protein product is CASSLEGGNHSPLHF. Variable domain in full (rest from reference TRBV5-1 and TRBJ1-6): KAGVTQTPRYLIKTRGQQVTLSCSPISGHRSVSWYQQTPGQGLQFLFEYFSETQRNKGNFPGRFSGRQFSNSRSEMNVSTLELGDSALYLCASSLEGGNHSPLHFGNGTRLTVT.

This clone was counted only a few times. V gene TRBV19 combines with J gene TRBJ2-1; D not resolved. This CDR3 is built from 13 residues. CDR1 LNHDA and CDR2 SQIVND come from the germline V gene (reference sequence). V lost 3 bases and J lost 7, with 10 bases in between. As DNA, the CDR3 is TGTGCCAGTAGTATCGACATAAGGAATGAGCAGTTCTTC. Residues: CASSIDIRNEQFF.

This rearrangement joins TRBV2 to TRBJ2-1, with 11 bases lining up with TRBD2. The J segment lost 6 bases and the V segment lost 3 bases, leaving 19 bases of the junction unmatched. CDR1 is SNHLY and CDR2 is FYNNEI in the germline V gene. The CDR3 extends over 20 amino acids. The CDR3 is CASSESSLTPLAGVLNEQFF. The CDR3 region has the DNA TGTGCCAGCAGTGAGTCGTCATTAACCCCACTAGCGGGAGTGCTCAATGAGCAGTTCTTC.

The chain has TRBV5-1 and TRBJ2-6; unclear D gene. This CDR3 region has 18 residues. The V end lost 4 bases, the J end lost 0 bases, and 17 bases lay between the germline ends. CDR1 and CDR2 from the germline V gene are SGHRS and YFSETQ. In DNA, the CDR3 is TGCGCCAGCAGCCCAGACCCCTTAGGTCTCTCTGGGGCCAACGTCCTGACTTTC. Translating gives CASSPDPLGLSGANVLTF.

The chain links TRBV6-6 to TRBJ1-5; D ambiguous. The V gene's germline CDR1 is MNHNY and CDR2 SVGAGI (reference sequence). The CDR3 is 16 amino acids. The ends were cut back, 7 bases at V and 0 bases at J, with 16 bases in the middle. Here the CDR3 DNA reads TGTGCCAGCACTGATGAGGCAGGAGTTAGCAATCAGCCCCAGCATTTT. Protein product: CASTDEAGVSNQPQHF.

The rearrangement joins TRBV19 to TRBJ2-1; 12 nucleotides line up with TRBD1. The V gene's germline CDR1 is LNHDA and CDR2 SQIVND (reference sequence). The CDR3 sequence is 21 residues long. Germline trimming cut 5 bases from V and 2 bases from J; bases unmatched to any gene: 19. CDR3 bases: TGTGCCAGTAGTCCTTTACCCGGGACAGGGGGCGCATTTGGACCCTACAATGAGCAGTTCTTC. This sequence encodes CASSPLPGTGGAFGPYNEQFF.

The chain is built from TRBV25-1 and TRBJ1-6; D is uncertain. Germline loops: CDR1 MGHDK, CDR2 SYGVNS. Trimming stripped 4 bases from V and 7 bases from J, with 8 bases between. The CDR3 has 13 residues. CDR3 sequence (DNA): TGTGCCAGCAGTGGTCTGAGCAATTCACCCCTCCACTTT. Translation: CASSGLSNSPLHF.

V gene TRBV5-1 combines with J gene TRBJ1-1, with TRBD1 matching over 7 bases. The germline CDR1 and CDR2 sequences are SGHRS and YFSETQ. The V segment lost 3 bases and the J segment 0 bases; nucleotides outside the gene matches: 5. The CDR3 sequence is 15 residues long. The CDR3 bases are TGCGCCAGCAGCTGGGACAGACGCTTGAACACTGAAGCTTTCTTT. Protein sequence: CASSWDRRLNTEAFF.

CDR3 protein: CASSLFRIGGNSYNEQFF. The CDR3 region has the DNA TGTGCCAGCAGTTTATTTAGGATAGGGGGAAACTCCTACAATGAGCAGTTCTTC. This chain links TRBV28 with TRBJ2-1; perhaps TRBD1 as D (6 bases). CDR1 is MDHEN, CDR2 SYDVKM, per germline. The germline V and J ends were trimmed by 1 base and 0 bases, with 16 bases remaining between them. The CDR3 runs 18 residues.

The V gene is TRBV7-2, the J gene TRBJ2-3; D possibly corresponds to TRBD2 (6 bases). The CDR3 extends over 16 amino acids. Trimming shortened V by 4 bases and J by 3 bases, and 17 bases separated the two germline ends. CDR1 is SGHTA, CDR2 FQGNSA, per germline. The DNA for the CDR3 is TGTGCCAGCAGCTCGCTTAGGACGGCGGGGACAGATACGCAGTATTTT. Translating gives CASSSLRTAGTDTQYF.

The V call is TRBV10-3, the J call TRBJ2-3; TRBD2 matches 8 bases. There are 15 residues in the CDR3. Losses at the gene ends were 5 bases for V and 2 bases for J; bases not matched to a gene: 6. CDR1 and CDR2 from the germline V gene are ENHRY and SYGVKD. The CDR3 nucleotides are TGTGCCATCAGTCCCACGACTAGCGCCACAGATACGCAGTATTTT. This encodes CAISPTTSATDTQYF.

The chain couples TRBV12-5 to TRBJ1-6; TRBD1 matches at 7 bases. The J segment lost 10 bases and the V segment lost 5 bases, leaving 8 bases of the junction unmatched. The length of the CDR3 is 14 residues. Germline values: CDR1 LGHNT, CDR2 FRNRAP. CDR3 nucleotide sequence: TGTGCTAGTGGTCGTCAGGGGGTGGGATCACCCCTCCACTTT. This gives the protein CASGRQGVGSPLHF.

The chain links TRBV28 to TRBJ1-5; D is undetermined. The V gene's germline CDR1 is MDHEN and CDR2 SYDVKM. V lost 2 bases and J lost 1, with 15 bases in between. The CDR3 extends over 17 amino acids. The CDR3 sequence is CASSLRGWARSNQPQHF. In nucleotides, the CDR3 is TGTGCCAGCAGTTTAAGAGGATGGGCGAGGAGCAATCAGCCCCAGCATTTT.

The V gene is TRBV7-2, the J gene TRBJ1-2; D remains ambiguous. The CDR3 has 13 residues. Trimming shortened V by 2 bases and J by 4 bases, and 8 bases separated the two germline ends. From germline, CDR1 is SGHTA and CDR2 FQGNSA. The CDR3 here is CASSLRRTYGYTF. The CDR3 bases are TGTGCCAGCAGCTTACGGCGGACCTATGGCTACACCTTC.

This clone has just a few counts. The rearrangement uses TRBV2 and TRBJ1-1; D not certain. V lost 3 bases and J 10 bases, leaving 15 bases between the germline ends. The CDR3 extends over 13 amino acids. CDR1 and CDR2 from the germline V gene are SNHLY and FYNNEI. The CDR3 spells CASSELRNKGAFF. The CDR3 DNA follows: TGTGCCAGCAGTGAGCTAAGAAATAAGGGAGCTTTCTTT.

The chain couples TRBV18 to TRBJ1-4; D is uncertain. The germline CDR1 and CDR2 sequences are KGHSH and LQKENI. Trimming shortened V by 3 bases and J by 8 bases, and 13 bases separated the two germline ends. The CDR3 totals 14 residues. The CDR3 sequence: CASSPSEAGEKLFF. The CDR3 bases are TGTGCCAGCTCACCCTCTGAGGCGGGGGAAAAACTGTTTTTT.

The J gene is TRBJ2-3, the V gene TRBV27, with a tentative D call TRBD2 (5 bases). The V and J ends lost 6 bases and 1 base respectively, with 20 bases between them. CDR1 is MNHEY, CDR2 SMNVEV, per germline (reference sequence). The CDR3 runs 17 residues. The chain's CDR3 is CASSPLKASGRTDTQYF. The CDR3 DNA follows: TGTGCCAGCAGCCCGCTCAAGGCGAGCGGACGCACAGATACGCAGTATTTT.

The chain couples TRBV4-2 to TRBJ2-1; D remains unclear. CDR3 length: 14 amino acids. Germline CDR1 is LGHNA and CDR2 is YNFKEQ. V lost 2 bases and J lost 6, with 11 bases in between. CDR3 sequence reads: CASSQLETFNEQFF. CDR3 DNA sequence: TGTGCCAGCAGCCAATTGGAGACATTCAATGAGCAGTTCTTC.

The CDR3 bases are TGTGCCAGCCGCCCACAGGGAGGGTCCCACTATGGCTACACCTTC. Encoded protein: CASRPQGGSHYGYTF. J is TRBJ1-2 and V is TRBV6-5; D perhaps matches TRBD1 (6 bases). Trimming removed 8 bases from V and 3 bases from J, with 19 bases in between. From germline, CDR1 is MNHEY and CDR2 SVGAGI. The CDR3 has 15 amino acids.

The rearrangement links TRBV1 to TRBJ2-3; the table calls TRBD2, which could not be checked here. TRBV1 is described as a pseudogene. The CDR3 consists of 14 residues. The CDR3 here is CTSNGGSSTDTQYF. CDR3 nucleotides: TGCACCAGCAACGGGGGGTCTAGCACAGATACGCAGTATTTT.

CDR3 protein: CASSLATGGGETQYF. The CDR3 DNA is TGTGCCAGCAGCTTAGCGACAGGGGGCGGAGAGACCCAGTACTTC. V and J are TRBV7-9 and TRBJ2-5, with 10 bases matching TRBD1. CDR3 size: 15 residues. Trimming at V came to 0 bases and at J to 4 bases, leaving 2 bases not matched to a gene. Per the germline V gene, CDR1 is SEHNR and CDR2 is FQNEAQ (reference sequence).

The J gene is TRBJ1-1, the V gene TRBV5-6; tentatively, D is TRBD1 (5 bases). Germline assignment: CDR1 SGHDT and CDR2 YYEEEE. Trimming pared 4 bases from V and 3 bases from J, leaving 10 bases between. This CDR3 spans 13 amino acids. The CDR3 spells CASSSGHYTEAFF. As DNA, the CDR3 is TGTGCCAGCAGCAGTGGACACTACACTGAAGCTTTCTTT.

V is TRBV5-8 and J is TRBJ1-1; D gene uncertain. Germline assignment: CDR1 SGHTS and CDR2 YDEGEE. The CDR3 runs to 14 residues. V dropped 0 bases and J dropped 1 base, with 7 bases sitting between them. The CDR3 coding sequence is TGTGCCAGCAGCTTGGACAGCCCGAACACTGAAGCTTTCTTT. It yields the protein CASSLDSPNTEAFF.